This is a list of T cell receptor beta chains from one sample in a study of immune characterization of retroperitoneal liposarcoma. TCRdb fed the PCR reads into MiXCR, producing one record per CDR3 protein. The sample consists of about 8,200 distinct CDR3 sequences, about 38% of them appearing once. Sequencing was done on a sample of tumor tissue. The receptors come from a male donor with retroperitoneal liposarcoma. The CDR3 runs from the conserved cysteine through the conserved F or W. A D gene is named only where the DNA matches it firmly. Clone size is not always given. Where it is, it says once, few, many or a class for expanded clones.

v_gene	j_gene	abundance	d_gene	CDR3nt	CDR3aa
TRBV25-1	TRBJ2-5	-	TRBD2	TGTGCCAGCAGCGGGAGGGGTGGGCAAGAGACCCAGTACTTC	CASSGRGGQETQYF
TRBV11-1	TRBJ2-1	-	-	TGTGCCAGCAGCTCGGTATCACCGGGTGAGCAGTTCTTC	CASSSVSPGEQFF
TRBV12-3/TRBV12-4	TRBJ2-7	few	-	TGTGCCAGCAGTTCGCGAACCCACCAGGGAAGCCCTCACTACGAGCAGTACTTC	CASSSRTHQGSPHYEQYF
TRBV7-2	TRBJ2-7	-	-	TGTGCCAGCAGCCCGCGACAGGCTAATGAGCAGTACTTC	CASSPRQANEQYF
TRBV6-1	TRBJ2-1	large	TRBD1	TGTGCCAGCACCCTCTCGTCGACAGGGGGCAAGACCCAGTTCTTC	CASTLSSTGGKTQFF
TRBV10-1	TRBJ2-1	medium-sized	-	TGCGCCAGCAGTGAGGGACACTCCTACGAGCAGTTCTTC	CASSEGHSYEQFF
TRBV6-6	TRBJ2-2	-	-	TGTGCCAGCAGTTACTGGGGGGCGAACACCGGGGAGCTGTTTTTT	CASSYWGANTGELFF
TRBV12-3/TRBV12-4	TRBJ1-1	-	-	TGTGCCGGGGGGAGGCCGGACACTGAAGCTTTCTTT	CAGGRPDTEAFF
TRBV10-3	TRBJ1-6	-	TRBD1	TGTGCCATCAGCCCCACAGGGGATAATAATTCACCCCTCCACTTT	CAISPTGDNNSPLHF
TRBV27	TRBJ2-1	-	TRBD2	TGTGCCAGCAGTTTCCCCGGGACTAGCGGCAATGAGCAGTTCTTC	CASSFPGTSGNEQFF
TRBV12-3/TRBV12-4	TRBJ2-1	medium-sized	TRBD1	TGTGCCAGCAGCCCCCAAGGGACAGCCTACGAGCAGTTCTTC	CASSPQGTAYEQFF
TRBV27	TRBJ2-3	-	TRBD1	TGTGCCAGCAGTACCGAACAGGGGGCGTTAACAGATACGCAGTATTTT	CASSTEQGALTDTQYF
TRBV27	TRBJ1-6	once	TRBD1	TGTGCCAGCAGTTTAAAAGGGGGCCCCTACGAGCAGTACTTT	CASSLKGGPYEQYF
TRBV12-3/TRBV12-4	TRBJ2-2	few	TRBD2	TGTGCCAGCAGTTTAGGGGCGGGAGCGCCCACCGGGGAGCTGTTTTTT	CASSLGAGAPTGELFF
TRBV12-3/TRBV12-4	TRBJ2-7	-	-	TGTGCCAGCAGTTCCGACCTTTCCTCCTACGAGCAGTACTTC	CASSSDLSSYEQYF
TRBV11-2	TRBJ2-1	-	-	TGTGCCAGCAGCTCCGCGGGACAGTCGCGAAGCGAGCAGTTCTTC	CASSSAGQSRSEQFF
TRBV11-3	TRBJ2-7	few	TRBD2	TGTGCCAGCAGCGGACCACTAGCGGGAGGGCCTCAGGGAAAACCGAGGTACGAGCAGTACTTC	CASSGPLAGGPQGKPRYEQYF
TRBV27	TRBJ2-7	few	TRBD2	TGTGCCAGCAGTTTACAAGCGGGGGGTTCCTACGAGCAGTACTTC	CASSLQAGGSYEQYF
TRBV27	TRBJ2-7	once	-	TGTGCCAGCAGTTTCCACGGTGGTGGCGAGCAGTACTTC	CASSFHGGGEQYF
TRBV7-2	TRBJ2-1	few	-	TGTGCCAGCAGCCTCGGGCGAAACAGGGCAACAGAGACCCAGTTCTTC	CASSLGRNRATETQFF
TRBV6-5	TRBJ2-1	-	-	TGTGCCAGCAGTGCTGATAGCGGAGCCTACAATGAGCAGTTCTTC	CASSADSGAYNEQFF
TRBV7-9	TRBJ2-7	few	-	TGTGCCAGCAACCCGGCGAGGACTGAGCAGTACTTC	CASNPARTEQYF
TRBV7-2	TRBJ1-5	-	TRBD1	TGTGCCAGCACCACACAGGGGTGGCTGGGCAATCAGCCCCAGCATTTT	CASTTQGWLGNQPQHF
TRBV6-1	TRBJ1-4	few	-	TGTGCCAGCAGTGAAGCGCCCGAAAAACTGTTTTTT	CASSEAPEKLFF
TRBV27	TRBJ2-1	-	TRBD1	TGTGCCAGCAGTTTATATCTCAGGGGACAGAGCTCCTACAATGAGCAGTTCTTC	CASSLYLRGQSSYNEQFF
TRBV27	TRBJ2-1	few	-	TGTGCCAGCAGTCCCGGCCGCTACAATGAGCAGTTCTTC	CASSPGRYNEQFF
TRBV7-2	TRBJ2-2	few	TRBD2	TGTGCCAGCAGCCCCGACCGACTAGCGGGGACGAACACCGGGGAGCTGTTTTTT	CASSPDRLAGTNTGELFF
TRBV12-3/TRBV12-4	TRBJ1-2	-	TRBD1	TGTGCCAGCAGTTTTTCTACAGGGGGCAACTATGGCTACACCTTC	CASSFSTGGNYGYTF
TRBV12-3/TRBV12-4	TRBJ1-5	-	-	TGTGCCAGCAGTTCCCCTAATCAGCCCCAGCATTTT	CASSSPNQPQHF
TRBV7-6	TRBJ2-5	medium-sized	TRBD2	TGTGCCAGCAGCTTAGAGGTGGTTCTAGCGGAACAGTACTTC	CASSLEVVLAEQYF
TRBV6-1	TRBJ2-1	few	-	TGTGCCAGCAGTGAAGTGGTGGGCGGCTTTGAGCAGTTCTTC	CASSEVVGGFEQFF
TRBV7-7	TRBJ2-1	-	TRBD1	TGTGCTAGCAGCCAAAGATACATGGGACAGGGGGAGACCCAGTTCTTC	CASSQRYMGQGETQFF
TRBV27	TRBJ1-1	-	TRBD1	TGTGCCAGCAGTCGGAGCCAGGGGGAATCTTTCTTT	CASSRSQGESFF
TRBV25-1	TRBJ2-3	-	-	TGTGCCAGCAGTGATACAGGGCTTCGCACAGATACGCAGTATTTT	CASSDTGLRTDTQYF
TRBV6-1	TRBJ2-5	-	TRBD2	TGTGCCAGCAGTGCCCGGACTAGCGGGCAAGAGACCCAGTACTTC	CASSARTSGQETQYF
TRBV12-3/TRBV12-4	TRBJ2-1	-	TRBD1	TGTGCCAGCAGAGGGACAGGGGTAGAGACCCAGTTCTTC	CASRGTGVETQFF
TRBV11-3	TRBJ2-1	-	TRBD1	TGTGCCAGCAGCCCCTGGTGGGGACAGGTCCTTACAAGCTCCTACGAGCAGTTCTTC	CASSPWWGQVLTSSYEQFF
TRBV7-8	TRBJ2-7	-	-	TGTGCCAGCAGCTTAAGCCAGGGCGGCCGTACCTACAATGAGCAGTACTTC	CASSLSQGGRTYNEQYF
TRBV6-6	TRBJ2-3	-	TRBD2	TGTGCCAGCAGGCGATGGGCTAGCGGGTTTAGCACAGATACGCAGTATTTT	CASRRWASGFSTDTQYF
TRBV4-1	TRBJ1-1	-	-	TGCGCCAGCAGCTACGGAGCGTCGAACACTGAAGCTTTCTTT	CASSYGASNTEAFF
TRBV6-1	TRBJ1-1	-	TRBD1	TGTGCCAGCAGTGAAGATACCTCCGGGACAGGGGTCACTGAAGCTTTCTTT	CASSEDTSGTGVTEAFF
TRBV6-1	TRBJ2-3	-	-	TGTGCCAGCAGTTATCGAGACGGGGGACCTAGCACAGATACGCAGTATTTT	CASSYRDGGPSTDTQYF
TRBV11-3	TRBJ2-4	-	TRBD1	TGTGCCAGCAGCCCGACCGGGACAGGGGTGGTAGCCAAAAACATTCAGTACTTC	CASSPTGTGVVAKNIQYF
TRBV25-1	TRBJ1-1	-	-	TGTGCCAGCAGTGGGGCGGGGTGGGACACTGAAGCTTTCTTT	CASSGAGWDTEAFF
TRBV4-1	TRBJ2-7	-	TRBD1	TGCGCCAGCAGCCAAGCACCAAACAGGGGCGAGCAGTACTTC	CASSQAPNRGEQYF
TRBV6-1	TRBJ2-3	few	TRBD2	TGTGCCAGTTGGGGGACTAGCGGACACACAGATACGCAGTATTTT	CASWGTSGHTDTQYF
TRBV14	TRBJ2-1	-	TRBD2	TGTGCCAGCAGCCAGGGCGGGAGACACAATGAGCAGTTCTTC	CASSQGGRHNEQFF
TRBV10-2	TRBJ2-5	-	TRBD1	TGCGCCAGCAACCAACAGGGGGCTGAGACCCAGTACTTC	CASNQQGAETQYF
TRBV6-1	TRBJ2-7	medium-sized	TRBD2	TGTGCCAGCAGTGCGGCTAGCGGGGGTCTTAGCTCCTACAATGAGCAGTACTTC	CASSAASGGLSSYNEQYF
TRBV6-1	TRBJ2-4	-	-	TGTGCCAGCGTGGGGAGTGGGGTCAGGATGAAAAATGAGCAGTACTTC	CASVGSGVRMKNEQYF
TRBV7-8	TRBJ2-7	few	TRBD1	TGTGCCAGCAGCTTGACAGGGGGCTCCTACAATGAGCAGTACTTC	CASSLTGGSYNEQYF
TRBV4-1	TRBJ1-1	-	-	TGCGCCAGCAGCCGGTCAGAGAACACTGAAGCTTTCTTT	CASSRSENTEAFF
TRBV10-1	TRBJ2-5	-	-	TGCGCCAGCAGTAGGGAGGACGAGGAGACCCAGTACTTC	CASSREDEETQYF
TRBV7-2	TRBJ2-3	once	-	TGTGCCAGCAGCTTAGTGGCAGGGTTCGATACGCAGTATTTT	CASSLVAGFDTQYF
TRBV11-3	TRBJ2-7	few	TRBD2	TGTGCCAGCAGCTTAATCGGACTAGCGGGAGGGAATGAGCAGTACTTC	CASSLIGLAGGNEQYF
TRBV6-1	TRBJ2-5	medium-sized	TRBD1	TGTGCCAGCAGCCGGACAGGGGGCCAGGAGACCCAGTACTTC	CASSRTGGQETQYF